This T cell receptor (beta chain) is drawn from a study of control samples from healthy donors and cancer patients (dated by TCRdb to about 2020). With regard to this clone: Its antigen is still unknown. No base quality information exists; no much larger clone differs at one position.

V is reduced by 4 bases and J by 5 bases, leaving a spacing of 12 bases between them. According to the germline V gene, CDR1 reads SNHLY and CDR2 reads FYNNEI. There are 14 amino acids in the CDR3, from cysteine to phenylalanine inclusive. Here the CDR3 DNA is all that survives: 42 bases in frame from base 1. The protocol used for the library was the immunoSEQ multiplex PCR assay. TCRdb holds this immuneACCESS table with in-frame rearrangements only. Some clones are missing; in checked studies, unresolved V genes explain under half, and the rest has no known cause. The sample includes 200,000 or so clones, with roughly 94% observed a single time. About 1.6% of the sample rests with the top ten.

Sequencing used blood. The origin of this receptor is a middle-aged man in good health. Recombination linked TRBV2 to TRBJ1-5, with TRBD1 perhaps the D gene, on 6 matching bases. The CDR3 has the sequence CASSGVYRDQPQHF. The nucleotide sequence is TGTGCCAGCAGTGGGGTCTACAGGGATCAGCCCCAGCATTTT.